The 8 T cell receptor beta chains presented below share a single source sample, sequenced in a study of cytomegalovirus exposure and HLA in healthy donors. Primers included in the PCR were 60 Vbeta and 13 Jbeta primers. The protocol was immunoSEQ multiplex PCR, while the TCRdb copy is restricted to in-frame clones and leaves out a portion. The sample has 180,000 or so clones, around 86% seen once. Sequencing was done on a sample of PBMCs. The source of these receptors is a woman in her forties or fifties in good health and CMV-seropositive.

The chain uses TRBV4-1 and TRBJ1-6; D gene uncertain. The CDR3 contains 13 residues. Deletions cut 0 bases from V and 10 bases from J, with 7 bases between. Germline values: CDR1 MGHRA, CDR2 YSYEKL. The CDR3 DNA follows: TGCGCCAGCAGCCAAGATGAGAGGTCACCCCTCCACTTT. Its translation: CASSQDERSPLHF.

This clone was recorded only once. The chain has TRBV28 and TRBJ2-3; 9 bases agree with TRBD2. CDR1 MDHEN and CDR2 SYDVKM come from the germline V gene. V shed 2 bases and J 1 base; nucleotides not matched to a gene: 10. The CDR3 covers 18 residues. In DNA form, the CDR3 reads TGTGCCAGCAGTTTAGTCGGGGCGGGAGGGCCGGGCACAGATACGCAGTATTTT. Its protein is CASSLVGAGGPGTDTQYF.

The chain links TRBV7-2 to TRBJ2-5; tentative D call: TRBD2 (6 bases). Germline V gene data show CDR1 as SGHTA and CDR2 as FQGNSA. With 2 bases removed from V and 3 bases from J, the gap between germline ends came to 16 bases. The CDR3 spans 16 residues. The CDR3: CASSLWGSSGEETQYF. The DNA of the CDR3 is TGTGCCAGCAGCTTATGGGGGAGTTCGGGGGAAGAGACCCAGTACTTC. The full variable domain, rest sourced from reference TRBV7-2 and TRBJ2-5, is GAGVSQSPSNKVTEKGKDVELRCDPISGHTALYWYRQSLGQGLEFLIYFQGNSAPDKSGLPSDRFSAERTGGSVSTLTIQRTQQEDSAVYLCASSLWGSSGEETQYFGPGTRLLVL.

The CDR3 DNA reads TGTGCCAGCAGTTACCCAGGGGGAGACGCTGAAGCTTTCTTT. Amino acids: CASSYPGGDAEAFF. The chain is built from TRBV6-5 and TRBJ1-1, with 7 bases matching TRBD1. From germline, CDR1 is MNHEY and CDR2 SVGAGI. This CDR3 has 14 residues. With 2 bases clipped from V and 6 bases from J, the junction kept 6 bases outside the gene matches.

The CDR3 DNA reads TGCAGCGTTGAGTGGGGGGGAGGGGAGCAGTACTTC. The encoded protein is CSVEWGGGEQYF. J is TRBJ2-7 and V is TRBV29-1; TRBD2 matches at 7 bases. This CDR3 has 12 residues. Germline V lookup: CDR1 SQVTM, CDR2 ANQGSEA. V trimming: 3 bases; J trimming: 7 bases; junction bases outside the gene matches: 6.

The chain employs TRBV2 and TRBJ2-7, with 8 bases identical to TRBD1. V was pared by 6 bases and J by 0 bases, with 4 bases of the junction left unmatched. The CDR3 covers 14 residues. The germline V gene has CDR1 SNHLY and CDR2 FYNNEI. CDR3 bases: TGTGCCAGCAGGCGGACAGGGAGCTCCTACGAGCAGTACTTC. Translating it yields CASRRTGSSYEQYF.

This chain uses TRBV7-9 with TRBJ2-7; 7 bases are a match to TRBD1. This CDR3 has 17 residues. The germline gives CDR1 SEHNR, CDR2 FQNEAQ (reference sequence). Trimming at V came to 4 bases and at J to 6 bases, leaving 18 bases not matched to a gene. The chain's CDR3 is CASSSIESGYDRVEQYF. The CDR3 region has the DNA TGTGCCAGCAGCTCAATTGAATCGGGATATGACAGGGTCGAGCAGTACTTC.

The CDR3 DNA sequence: TGCAGCGTTTATGGTCCTGCGTTAGCGGGGGGGCCGGGAAACGGGGAGCTGTTTTTT. Translated: CSVYGPALAGGPGNGELFF. The rearrangement joins TRBV29-1 to TRBJ2-2; TRBD2 matches at 11 bases. The germline V gene has CDR1 SQVTM and CDR2 ANQGSEA. CDR3 length equals 19 residues. Trimming at V came to 5 bases and at J to 7 bases, leaving 21 bases not matched to a gene.